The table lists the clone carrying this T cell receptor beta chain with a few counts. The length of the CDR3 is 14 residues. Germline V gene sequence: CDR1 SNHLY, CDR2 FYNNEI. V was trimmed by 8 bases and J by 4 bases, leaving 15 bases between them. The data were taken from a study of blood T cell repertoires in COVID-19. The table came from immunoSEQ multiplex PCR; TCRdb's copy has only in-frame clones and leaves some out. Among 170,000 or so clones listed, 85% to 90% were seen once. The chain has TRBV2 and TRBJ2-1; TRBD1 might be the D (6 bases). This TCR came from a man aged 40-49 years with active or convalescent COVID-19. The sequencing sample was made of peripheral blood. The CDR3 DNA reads TGTGCCAGCGCAACAGGGTCGGGGTACAATGAGCAGTTCTTC. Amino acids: CASATGSGYNEQFF.